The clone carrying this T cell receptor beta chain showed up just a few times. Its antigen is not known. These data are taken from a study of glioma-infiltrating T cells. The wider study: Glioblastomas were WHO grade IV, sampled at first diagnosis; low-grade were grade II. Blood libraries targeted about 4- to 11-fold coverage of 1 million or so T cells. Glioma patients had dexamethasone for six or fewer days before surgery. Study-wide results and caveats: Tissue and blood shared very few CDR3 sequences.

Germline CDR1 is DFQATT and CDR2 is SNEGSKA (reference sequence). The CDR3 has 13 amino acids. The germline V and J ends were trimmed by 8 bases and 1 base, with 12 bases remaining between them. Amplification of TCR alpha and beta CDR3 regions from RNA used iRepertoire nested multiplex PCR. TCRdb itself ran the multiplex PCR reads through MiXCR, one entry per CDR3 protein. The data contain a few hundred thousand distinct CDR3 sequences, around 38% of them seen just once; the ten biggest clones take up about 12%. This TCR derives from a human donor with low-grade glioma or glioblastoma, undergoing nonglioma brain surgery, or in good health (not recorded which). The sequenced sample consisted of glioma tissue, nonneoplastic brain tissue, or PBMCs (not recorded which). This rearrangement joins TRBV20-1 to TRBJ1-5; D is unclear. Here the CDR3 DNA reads TGCAGTCCTGGCCGACGAAGCAATCAGCCCCAGCATTTT. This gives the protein CSPGRRSNQPQHF.